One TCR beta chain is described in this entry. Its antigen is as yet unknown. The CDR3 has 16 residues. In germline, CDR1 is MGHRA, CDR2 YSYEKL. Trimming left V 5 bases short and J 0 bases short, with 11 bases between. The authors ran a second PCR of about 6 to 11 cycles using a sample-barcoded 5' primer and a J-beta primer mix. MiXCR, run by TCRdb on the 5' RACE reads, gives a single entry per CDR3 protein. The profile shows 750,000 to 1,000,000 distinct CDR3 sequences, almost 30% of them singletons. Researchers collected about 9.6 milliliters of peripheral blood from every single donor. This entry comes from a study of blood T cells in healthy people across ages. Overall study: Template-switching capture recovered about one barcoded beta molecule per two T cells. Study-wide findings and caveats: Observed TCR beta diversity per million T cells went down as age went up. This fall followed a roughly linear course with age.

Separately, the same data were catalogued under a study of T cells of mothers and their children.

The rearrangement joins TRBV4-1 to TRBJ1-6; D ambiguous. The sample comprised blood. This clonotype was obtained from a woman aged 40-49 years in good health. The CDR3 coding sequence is TGCGCCAGCAGCACCCGCACGAGCTCCTATAATTCACCCCTCCACTTT. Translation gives CASSTRTSSYNSPLHF.